This T cell receptor (beta chain) emerged from a study of identical twins (dated by TCRdb to 2016 to 2017). For the wider study: To test whether fetal clonotypes persist, this study deep-sequenced TCR alpha and beta repertoires from monozygotic twins, from unrelated adults of various ages, and from cord blood. To rule out contamination, replicate twin experiments were performed at different times with different library preparation protocols. Study-wide conclusions, independent of this receptor: In beta out-of-frame sequences, excess twin sharing was weaker, because having fewer shared sequences lowered the signal-to-noise ratio. Compared with coincidental sharing between unrelated individuals, out-of-frame TCR alpha sequences shared between twins had an excess of sequences with low generation probability. Fewer insertions were carried by abundant cord blood beta clonotypes; a weaker similar trend was observed in young adult naive repertoires, while no such trend was observed in memory repertoires. In monozygotic twins, recombination models systematically underestimated out-of-frame TCR alpha sharing, but the models matched the sharing seen between unrelated individuals. Because the same donors could not be followed over many years, the conclusions relied on cross-sectional statistical analysis. Zero-insertion analyses could be partly confounded by invariant T cells such as MAIT and iNKT, although diverse VJ usage argued against such confounding for most clonotypes.

Germline trimming: 2 bases from V, 7 bases from J; junction bases outside gene matches: 4. CDR1 is given as SGHRS and CDR2 as YFSETQ, both from the germline V gene. Measured from the cysteine to the phenylalanine, the CDR3 is 16 residues long. The entry retains the CDR3 DNA only, 48 bases that are in frame from base 1. Every donor was a healthy Caucasian. Three pairs of female monozygotic twins, all aged about 18 to 30 years, were included in the twin cohort. The RNA used for TCR libraries was isolated from peripheral blood mononuclear cells. As regards this clonotype: It lacks a known antigen. The sample holds no much larger clone one base away, and base qualities are not on file.

Libraries came from 5' RACE. Reads for this sample came from an Illumina HiSeq 2000. Template switching added a universal primer binding site, and the final cDNA carried a unique molecular identifier that allowed TCR cDNA molecules to be counted accurately. Specific primers in the conserved constant-segment region were used to synthesize first-strand cDNA for TCR alpha and beta chains. To control for contamination, every cDNA library was double barcoded, receiving both a SMART-Mk sample barcode and Illumina barcodes. TruSeq adapter sequences, together with Illumina sample barcodes, were added in two successive PCR steps. TCR alpha and beta cDNA libraries were sequenced on the Illumina HiSeq platform with custom primers. On the study's bioinformatics: MiGEC was used to process raw reads and extract unique molecular identifiers, and MiXCR was used to find CDR3 positions. Recombination models were inferred per individual with the repgenHMM and IGoR tools using an EM algorithm. The tcR package in R was used for shared clonotype analysis, with sharing normalized by the product of cloneset sizes. To study raw recombination free of thymic and clonal selection effects, out-of-frame nonproductive sequences were analyzed. Starting from the raw public reads, TCRdb applied fastp trimming at Q25, assembled clones with MiXCR and retained in-frame beta chains. Rows are unified per CDR3 protein, each entry keeping the most common DNA and genes. Here the V and J calls rest on TCRdb's processing, not on the authors' analysis. This sample is represented by about 720,000 distinct CDR3 sequences; about 9.4% of them were singletons. 0.98% of the sample comes from the top ten.

These data were likewise used in another study, on yellow fever vaccine responses in identical twins. The second source states: According to the authors, in identical twins the way T cells responded to vaccination appeared partly convergent and partly personalized. In the study, vaccine-responding T cell clones were precisely tracked in identical twins.

The chain is made from TRBV5-1 and TRBJ2-1, with 15 bases in between that match TRBD2. Sequenced material: PBMCs. This TCR was sampled from a woman between 18 and 29 years old in good health. The CDR3 amino acid sequence is: CASSFGTSGGKNEQFF. The bases read TGCGCCAGCAGCTTCGGGACTAGCGGGGGGAAGAATGAGCAGTTCTTC. Beyond the CDR3, the reference TRBV5-1 and TRBJ2-1 genes provide the residues; the full variable domain reads: KAGVTQTPRYLIKTRGQQVTLSCSPISGHRSVSWYQQTPGQGLQFLFEYFSETQRNKGNFPGRFSGRQFSNSRSEMNVSTLELGDSALYLCASSFGTSGGKNEQFFGPGTRLTVL.